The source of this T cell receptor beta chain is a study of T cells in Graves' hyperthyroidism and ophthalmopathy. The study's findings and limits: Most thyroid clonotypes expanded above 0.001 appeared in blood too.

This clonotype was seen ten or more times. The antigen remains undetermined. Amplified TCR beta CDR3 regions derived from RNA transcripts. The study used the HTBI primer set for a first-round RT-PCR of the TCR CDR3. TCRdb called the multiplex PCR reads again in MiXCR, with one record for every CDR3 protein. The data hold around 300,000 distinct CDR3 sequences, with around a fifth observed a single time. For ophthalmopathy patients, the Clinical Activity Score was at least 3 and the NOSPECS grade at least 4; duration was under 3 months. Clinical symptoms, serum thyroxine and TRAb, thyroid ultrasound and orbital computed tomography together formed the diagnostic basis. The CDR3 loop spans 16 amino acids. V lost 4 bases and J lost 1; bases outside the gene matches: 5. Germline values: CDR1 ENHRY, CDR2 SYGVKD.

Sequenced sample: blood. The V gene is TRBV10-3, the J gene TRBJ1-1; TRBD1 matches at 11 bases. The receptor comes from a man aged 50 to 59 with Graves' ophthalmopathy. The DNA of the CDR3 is TGTGCCATCAGTGGGACAGGGGGCAGGGGGAACACTGAAGCTTTCTTT. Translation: CAISGTGGRGNTEAFF.